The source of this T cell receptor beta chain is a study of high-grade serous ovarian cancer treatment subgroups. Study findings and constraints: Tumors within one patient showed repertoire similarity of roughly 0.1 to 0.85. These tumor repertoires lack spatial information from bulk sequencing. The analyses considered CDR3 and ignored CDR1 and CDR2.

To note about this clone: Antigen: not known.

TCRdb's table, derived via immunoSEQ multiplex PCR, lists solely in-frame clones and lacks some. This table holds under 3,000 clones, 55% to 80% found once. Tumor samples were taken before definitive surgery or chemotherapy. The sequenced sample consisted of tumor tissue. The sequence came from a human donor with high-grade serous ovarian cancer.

The CDR3 DNA sequence: TGCGCCAGCAGCTCAAAGCCGGGACAGGGTATAGGTAGCTCCTACAATGAGCAGTTCTTC. Its protein is CASSSKPGQGIGSSYNEQFF. The chain is built from TRBV5-1 and TRBJ2-1; 9 bases agree with TRBD1. Germline V lookup: CDR1 SGHRS, CDR2 YFSETQ. V shed 3 bases and J 0 bases; nucleotides not matched to a gene: 16. CDR3 length: 20 amino acids.